The rows below give T cell receptor beta chains drawn from one sample of a study of T cells in Graves' hyperthyroidism and ophthalmopathy. TCRdb reprocessed the multiplex PCR reads with MiXCR, giving one entry per CDR3 protein. The table records approximately 400,000 distinct CDR3 sequences, roughly 20% of them present only once. The sample consisted of blood. The receptors were sampled from a man between 18 and 35 years old with Graves' ophthalmopathy. Both conserved end residues are part of each CDR3. The order of the fields is D gene, V gene, J gene, clone size, CDR3 protein, CDR3 DNA. D genes are given only for firm matches. Clone size, where shown, is once, few, many, or a class for clones that have expanded.

-	TRBV3-1	TRBJ1-6	many	CASSQDYGTALHF	TGTGCCAGCAGCCAAGATTATGGTACGGCCCTCCACTTT
-	TRBV2	TRBJ2-2	many	CASIHSANTGELFF	TGTGCCAGCATTCACTCAGCGAACACCGGGGAGCTGTTTTTT
-	TRBV7-2	TRBJ2-7	many	CASSPRRGSYEQYF	TGTGCCAGCAGCCCCCGACGGGGCTCCTACGAGCAGTACTTC
TRBD1	TRBV5-1	TRBJ1-6	-	CASSLGTGLHSPLHF	TGCGCCAGCAGCTTGGGGACAGGGCTACATTCACCCCTCCACTTT
TRBD2	TRBV13	TRBJ2-3	many	CASSSRAGVTDTQYF	TGTGCCAGCTCTAGCCGGGCGGGGGTCACAGATACGCAGTATTTT
TRBD1	TRBV2	TRBJ1-1	few	CASSEQRDRGLEAFF	TGTGCCAGCAGTGAACAGCGGGACAGGGGGCTTGAAGCTTTCTTT
-	TRBV6-2/TRBV6-3	TRBJ2-1	-	CASSRDWAAQGNEQFF	TGTGCCAGCAGCCGCGACTGGGCCGCGCAGGGGAATGAGCAGTTCTTC
-	TRBV5-1	TRBJ2-7	many	CASSTTDEQYF	TGCGCCAGCAGCACAACGGACGAGCAGTACTTC
TRBD2	TRBV3-1	TRBJ2-3	few	CASSQGLAGGPADTQYF	TGTGCCAGCAGCCAAGGACTAGCGGGGGGGCCCGCAGATACGCAGTATTTT
-	TRBV11-2	TRBJ1-6	many	CASSLPGTANSPLHF	TGTGCCAGCAGCTTACCGGGCACGGCTAATTCACCCCTCCACTTT
-	TRBV11-2	TRBJ2-1	many	CASSLVETGDNEQFF	TGTGCCAGCAGCTTAGTGGAGACAGGTGACAATGAGCAGTTCTTC
-	TRBV28	TRBJ1-2	many	CASMGGRQPYGYTF	TGTGCCAGCATGGGGGGGCGACAGCCCTATGGCTACACCTTC
-	TRBV3-1	TRBJ1-3	many	CASSQDRSSGNTIYF	TGTGCCAGCAGCCAAGATCGGAGTTCTGGAAACACCATATATTTT
-	TRBV28	TRBJ1-1	many	CASSWGHGELEAFF	TGTGCCAGCAGTTGGGGGCACGGGGAACTTGAAGCTTTCTTT
TRBD1	TRBV5-6	TRBJ1-4	-	CASSLVEDRAPSATNEKLFF	TGTGCCAGCAGCTTGGTCGAGGACAGGGCGCCAAGTGCAACTAATGAAAAACTGTTTTTT
-	TRBV7-2	TRBJ2-1	many	CASRPLSRAEQFF	TGTGCCAGCAGGCCCCTTTCCCGGGCAGAGCAGTTCTTC
TRBD1	TRBV19	TRBJ1-1	-	CASSRQGDRMNTEAFF	TGTGCCAGTAGTCGACAGGGGGATCGTATGAACACTGAAGCTTTCTTT
TRBD2	TRBV28	TRBJ2-7	once	CASSLPLTSGRNEQYF	TGTGCCAGCAGTTTACCCCTGACTAGCGGGAGAAACGAGCAGTACTTC
-	TRBV5-1	TRBJ1-1	-	CASSPNRELDTEAFF	TGCGCCAGCAGCCCCAACAGGGAACTAGACACTGAAGCTTTCTTT
-	TRBV6-1	TRBJ1-6	few	CASSAQGLPPNSPLHF	TGTGCCAGCAGTGCACAGGGTCTCCCCCCTAATTCACCCCTCCACTTT
-	TRBV5-6	TRBJ2-1	many	CASSLQGGYNEQFF	TGTGCCAGCAGCCTGCAAGGGGGCTACAATGAGCAGTTCTTC
TRBD2	TRBV27	TRBJ2-1	-	CASSLRRTSGRINNEQFF	TGTGCCAGCAGTCTGAGGCGGACTAGCGGAAGAATAAACAATGAGCAGTTCTTC
-	TRBV6-5	TRBJ1-5	-	CASSYDRSNQPQHF	TGTGCCAGCAGTTACGACAGGAGCAATCAGCCCCAGCATTTT
-	TRBV3-1	TRBJ1-3	many	CASSDPRALGNTIYF	TGTGCCAGCAGCGACCCACGGGCTCTTGGAAACACCATATATTTT
TRBD1	TRBV3-1	TRBJ1-5	many	CASSQDLSQGAQPQHF	TGTGCCAGCAGCCAAGATTTATCACAGGGGGCGCAGCCCCAGCATTTT
-	TRBV6-1	TRBJ1-3	few	CASRAREGLGGNTIYF	TGTGCCAGCAGGGCGCGAGAAGGGCTAGGTGGAAACACCATATATTTT
-	TRBV3-1	TRBJ1-2	many	CASSQFGEQSYGYTF	TGTGCCAGCAGCCAATTCGGGGAACAGAGTTATGGCTACACCTTC
-	TRBV2	TRBJ2-4	-	CASSETQKNIQYF	TGTGCCAGCAGTGAAACCCAAAAAAACATTCAGTACTTC